This is a list of T cell receptor beta chains from one sample in a study of blood T cell repertoires in COVID-19. Profiled with immunoSEQ multiplex PCR; TCRdb holds only in-frame clones, not every one. The table has some 290,000 clones, around nine tenths seen once. Input material: peripheral blood. The receptors stem from a woman in her 30s with COVID-19, enrolled during active disease. The CDR3 runs from the conserved cysteine through the conserved F or W. The order of the fields is J gene, V gene, CDR3 protein.

TRBJ1-1,TRBV19,CASSTPTGGVTEAFF
TRBJ2-7,TRBV24-1,CATSDGGGASYEQYF
TRBJ2-1,TRBV11-1,CAPPPGHEQFF
TRBJ2-1,TRBV7-3,CASSPQGGNEQFF
TRBJ2-5,TRBV19,CASRQNQETQYF
TRBJ2-5,TRBV20-1,CSASASGPNQETQYF
TRBJ2-1,TRBV28,CATTAGVNNEQFF
TRBJ2-1,TRBV24-1,CATSDLTGGWHEQFF
TRBJ2-2,TRBV6-6,CASIKSENTGELFF
TRBJ2-3,TRBV20-1,CSASPRDTQYF
TRBJ1-4,TRBV6-1,CASSEWAGGEKLFF
TRBJ1-6,TRBV19,CASSDRTGGNSPLHF
TRBJ2-1,TRBV6-2/TRBV6-3,CASSYSPPSGVYNEQFF
TRBJ2-1,TRBV19,CASTAGYPNEQFF
TRBJ2-2,TRBV9,CASSPLSSGELFF
TRBJ2-6,TRBV27,CASSFYAGGDLPSGANVLTF
TRBJ1-2,TRBV12-3/TRBV12-4,CASTRGGNYGYTF
TRBJ2-7,TRBV27,CASSLLAESYEQYF
TRBJ2-2,TRBV19,CASTSSVGLAGPGELFF
TRBJ2-4,TRBV24-1,CATSDLNSLAKNIQYF
TRBJ2-5,TRBV18,CASSPLLAGRGQTQYF
TRBJ2-3,TRBV5-6,CASNLQGVGTDTQYF
TRBJ2-1,TRBV7-3,CASSLGLDGNEQFF
TRBJ1-3,TRBV7-2,CASSYAGQAFSGNTIYF
TRBJ2-7,TRBV7-3,CASRKQVGYEQYF
TRBJ2-2,TRBV6-5,CASSYGGITGELFF
TRBJ2-7,TRBV24-1,CATSDPRGGATYEQYF
TRBJ1-1,TRBV9,CASSAGTGTKTPAFF
TRBJ1-1,TRBV7-8,CASSFFPGTGDTEAFF
TRBJ1-3,TRBV3-1/TRBV3-2,CASSQGESGNTIYF
TRBJ2-4,TRBV2,CASSEARSAGKNIQYF
TRBJ2-3,TRBV28,CASSKTGRAGRDTQYF
TRBJ2-3,TRBV6-1,CASSEGVWTGYTDTQYF
TRBJ1-1,TRBV12-3/TRBV12-4,CASNEGMNTEAFF
TRBJ2-2,TRBV28,CASREGGIHTGELFF
TRBJ2-7,TRBV28,CASSFYGQVNSYEQYF
TRBJ1-3,TRBV23-1,CASSQSVAGARGNTIYF
TRBJ1-1,TRBV20-1,CSASRTRNTEAFF
TRBJ1-1,TRBV4-3,CASSQDTNRWATEAFF
TRBJ1-2,TRBV6-2/TRBV6-3,CASSYWEGNYGYTF
TRBJ1-5,TRBV28,CASSLGQGSFGGNQPQHF
TRBJ2-3,TRBV11-2,CASSLVLAATDTQYF
TRBJ1-1,TRBV5-4,CASSSGQRLGNTEAFF
TRBJ1-1,TRBV10-3,CAISRGLTRGDTEAFF
TRBJ1-2,TRBV7-9,CASSLGDSFNYGYTF
TRBJ2-3,TRBV5-4,CASSFYPTDTQYF
TRBJ1-6,TRBV6-6,CASSYWVRNSPLHF